This TCR beta chain derives from a study of blood T cell repertoires in COVID-19. Study-wide background: The United States, Italy and Spain provided the acute and convalescent COVID-19 samples. PBMCs, B-cell-depleted T cells, or T cells provided the cDNA or gDNA that made up the material.

Study processing details: Estimates of nucleated cell counts were drawn from the amplification of reference gene primers. TCRdb keeps only in-frame clones here, not all; method: immunoSEQ multiplex PCR. Clone size and V and J calls were adopted from that table, with D and trimming inferred from the DNA. Of fewer than 250,000 clones listed, approximately 86% were seen once; the top ten hold 1.1%. This CDR3 spans 16 amino acids. From germline, CDR1 is MDHEN and CDR2 SYDVKM. V was trimmed by 5 bases and J by 0 bases, leaving 14 bases between them. Sequencing was carried out using peripheral blood. The V call is TRBV28, the J call TRBJ2-1, with D perhaps TRBD1 (6 bases). The receptor was derived from a man younger than 40 with acute or convalescent COVID-19. This CDR3 is CASSKVVTGSYNEQFF. The CDR3 DNA is TGTGCCAGCAGTAAGGTGGTGACAGGCTCCTACAATGAGCAGTTCTTC.